Below, one T cell receptor beta chain is given with its context. This record belongs to a study of cytomegalovirus exposure and HLA in healthy donors. V gave up 1 base and J gave up 5 bases; unmatched junction bases: 15. Germline CDR1 reads SNHLY; CDR2 reads FYNNEI. This CDR3 is 19 amino acids long. Data came from immunoSEQ multiplex PCR; TCRdb stores just in-frame clones and leaves some out. Of fewer than 200,000 clones in the sample, just under 90% were seen once. Sequenced input: PBMCs. The chain links TRBV2 to TRBJ2-1, with 9 bases identical to TRBD2. The TCR sequence derives from a woman between 18 and 29 years old in good health and CMV-seropositive. This chain's CDR3 is CASSEEGKVAGATHNEQFF. In DNA form, the CDR3 reads TGTGCCAGCAGTGAAGAGGGGAAGGTAGCGGGAGCCACACACAATGAGCAGTTCTTC.